This T cell receptor (beta chain) was sequenced for a study of shared clonotypes between healthy human individuals. Study-level background: Donors, aged 18 to 49, were a couple of women and a few men. Donors had three CD4 naive, three CD4 memory, two CD8 naive and one CD8 memory plate apiece.

CD45RO-negative cells were positively selected for CCR7, leaving out terminally differentiated effector memory CD45RA+ cells. Whole-study results and caveats: Though the depth was large, rarefaction showed that sorted-subset sequencing was incomplete.

As to this clone: Its specificity is not known.

The V end lost 7 bases, the J end lost 7 bases, and 11 bases lay between the germline ends. CDR1 SNHLY and CDR2 FYNNEI come from the germline V gene. The CDR3 is made up of 11 amino acids. Sorted-subset replicate PCRs used about 200 ng DNA, roughly 28,000 T cell genomes. TCRdb's table, derived via immunoSEQ multiplex PCR, lists solely in-frame clones and lacks some. The sample carries about 2 million clones, about 94% recorded once. Sequenced material: naive CD8+ T cells sorted from blood. The V and J genes are TRBV2 and TRBJ2-7; no definite D call. The sequence was collected from a man between 18 and 29 years old in good health. CDR3 sequence (DNA): TGTGCCAGCATGGCGGCTGGGGAGCAGTACTTC. Amino acids: CASMAAGEQYF.